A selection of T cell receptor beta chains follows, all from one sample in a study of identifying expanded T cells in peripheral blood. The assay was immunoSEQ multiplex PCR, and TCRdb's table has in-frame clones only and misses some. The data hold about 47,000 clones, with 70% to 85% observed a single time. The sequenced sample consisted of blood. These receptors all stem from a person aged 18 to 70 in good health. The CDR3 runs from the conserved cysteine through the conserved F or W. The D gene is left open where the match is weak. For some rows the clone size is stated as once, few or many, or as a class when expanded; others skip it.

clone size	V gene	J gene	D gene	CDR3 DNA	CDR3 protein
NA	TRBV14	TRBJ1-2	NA	TGTGCCAGCAGCCAGGGGTCGCGTCCTTTCTATGGCTACACCTTC	CASSQGSRPFYGYTF
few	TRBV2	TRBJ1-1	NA	TGTGCCAGCAGCGGAAGCTCTGTGAACACTGAAGCTTTCTTT	CASSGSSVNTEAFF
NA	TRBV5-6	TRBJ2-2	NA	TGTGCCAGCAGCCCGGGACCGCGGGACACCGGGGAGCTGTTTTTT	CASSPGPRDTGELFF
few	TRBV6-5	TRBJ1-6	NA	TGTGCCAGCACCACCCCCGGGGGGATGTCACCCCTCCACTTT	CASTTPGGMSPLHF
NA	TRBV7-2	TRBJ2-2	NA	TGTGCCAGCAGCTTTACGGGGGCCGGGGAGCTGTTTTTT	CASSFTGAGELFF
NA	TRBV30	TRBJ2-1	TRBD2	TGTGCCTGGAGTCCGGGGGGGACTAGCGGGAGGGCCTTGACCTACAATGAGCAGTTCTTC	CAWSPGGTSGRALTYNEQFF
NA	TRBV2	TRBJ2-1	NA	TGTGCCAGCGGGACACCAGAGTACAATGAGCAGTTCTTC	CASGTPEYNEQFF
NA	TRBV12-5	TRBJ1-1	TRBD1	TGTGCTAGTGGTAGGGGACAGGGGAGGTCTGAAGCTTTCTTT	CASGRGQGRSEAFF
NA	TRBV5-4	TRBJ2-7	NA	TGCGCCAGCAGCCAACAAAGGACAGCGTCCTACGAGCAGTACTTC	CASSQQRTASYEQYF
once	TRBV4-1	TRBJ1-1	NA	TGCGCCAGCAGCCAAAACAGCATGAACACTGAAGCTTTCTTT	CASSQNSMNTEAFF
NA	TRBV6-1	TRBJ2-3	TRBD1	TGTGCCAGCAAGACAGGGATTAGCACAGATACGCAGTATTTT	CASKTGISTDTQYF
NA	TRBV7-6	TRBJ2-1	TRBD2	TGTGCCAGCAGCTTACGGTCGGGAGGGGGATCCTACAATGAGCAGTTCTTC	CASSLRSGGGSYNEQFF
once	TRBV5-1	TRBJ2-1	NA	TGCGCCAGCAGCTTAAGGGGCTCCTACAATGAGCAGTTCTTC	CASSLRGSYNEQFF
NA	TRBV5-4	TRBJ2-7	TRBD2	TGTGCCAGCAGCTTGGATTCCGGGAGGGCCGAAGAGCAGTACTTC	CASSLDSGRAEEQYF